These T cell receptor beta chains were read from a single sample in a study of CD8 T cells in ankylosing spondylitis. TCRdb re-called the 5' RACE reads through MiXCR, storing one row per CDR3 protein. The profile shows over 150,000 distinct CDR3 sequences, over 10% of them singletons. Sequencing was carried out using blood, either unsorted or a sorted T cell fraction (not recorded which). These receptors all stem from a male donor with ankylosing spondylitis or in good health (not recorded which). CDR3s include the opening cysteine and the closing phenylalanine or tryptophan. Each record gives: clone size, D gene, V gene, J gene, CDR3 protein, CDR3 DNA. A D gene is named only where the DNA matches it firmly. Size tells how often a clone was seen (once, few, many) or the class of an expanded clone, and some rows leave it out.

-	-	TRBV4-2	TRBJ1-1	CASSQDYPGGAEAFF	TGTGCCAGCAGCCAAGATTATCCGGGGGGTGCTGAAGCTTTCTTT
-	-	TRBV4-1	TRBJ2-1	CASSQLQGPDEQFF	TGCGCCAGCAGCCAATTACAGGGACCGGATGAGCAGTTCTTC
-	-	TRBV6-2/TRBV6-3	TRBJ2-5	CASSPIAREETQYF	TGTGCCAGCAGTCCGATCGCAAGAGAAGAGACCCAGTACTTC
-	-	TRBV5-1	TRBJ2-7	CASSLVPADEQYF	TGCGCCAGCAGCTTGGTCCCGGCCGACGAGCAGTACTTC
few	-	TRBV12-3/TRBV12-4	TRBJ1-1	CASSLDRFPAFF	TGTGCCAGCAGTTTAGACCGCTTCCCTGCTTTCTTT
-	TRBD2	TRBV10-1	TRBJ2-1	CASSGGSGHEQFF	TGCGCCAGCAGTGGCGGGAGTGGGCATGAGCAGTTCTTC
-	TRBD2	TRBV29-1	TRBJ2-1	CSVVWRGSSYNEQFF	TGCAGCGTTGTTTGGCGGGGGAGCTCCTACAATGAGCAGTTCTTC
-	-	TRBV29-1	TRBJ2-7	CSVKGGSTYEQYF	TGCAGCGTTAAAGGGGGGTCAACCTACGAGCAGTACTTC
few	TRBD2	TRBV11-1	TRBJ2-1	CASSTASLLAGGYNEQFF	TGTGCCAGCAGCACCGCCAGTTTGCTAGCGGGAGGGTACAATGAGCAGTTCTTC
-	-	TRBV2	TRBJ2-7	CASSEGPERSYEQYF	TGTGCCAGCAGTGAAGGACCAGAGCGCTCCTACGAGCAGTACTTC
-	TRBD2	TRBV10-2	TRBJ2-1	CASTTSRLADNEQFF	TGCGCCAGCACCACCAGTCGACTAGCGGACAATGAGCAGTTCTTC
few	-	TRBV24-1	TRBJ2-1	CATSEGALFNEQFF	TGTGCCACCAGTGAAGGTGCACTCTTCAATGAGCAGTTCTTC
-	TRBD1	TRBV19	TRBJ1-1	CASSRTGGGTEAFF	TGTGCCAGTAGTAGGACAGGGGGTGGCACTGAAGCTTTCTTT
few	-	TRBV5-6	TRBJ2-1	CASSPTGPADNEQFF	TGTGCCAGCAGCCCCACAGGGCCGGCGGACAATGAGCAGTTCTTC
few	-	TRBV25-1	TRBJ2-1	CASSEFTGFSFF	TGTGCCAGCAGTGAATTTACAGGGTTTTCGTTCTTC
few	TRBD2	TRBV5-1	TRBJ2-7	CASKRTSGSYEQYF	TGCGCCAGCAAACGGACTAGCGGCTCCTACGAGCAGTACTTC
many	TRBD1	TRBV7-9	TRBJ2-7	CASSTGTDSYEQYF	TGTGCCAGCAGTACCGGGACAGACTCCTACGAGCAGTACTTC
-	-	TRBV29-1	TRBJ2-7	CSVPWGLPSQQYF	TGCAGCGTTCCCTGGGGACTGCCCTCGCAGCAGTACTTC
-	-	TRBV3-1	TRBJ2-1	CASSLSAESSYNEQFF	TGTGCCAGCAGCCTATCGGCGGAAAGCTCCTACAATGAGCAGTTCTTC
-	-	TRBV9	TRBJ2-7	CASSVVIGATYEQYF	TGTGCCAGCAGCGTAGTAATCGGGGCGACCTACGAGCAGTACTTC
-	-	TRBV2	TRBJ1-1	CASSEAAGMNTEAFF	TGTGCCAGCAGTGAAGCGGCAGGCATGAACACTGAAGCTTTCTTT
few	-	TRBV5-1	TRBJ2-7	CASSLNGGAYEQYF	TGCGCCAGCAGCTTAAATGGGGGCGCCTACGAGCAGTACTTC
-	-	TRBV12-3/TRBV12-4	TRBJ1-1	CASSSVLGSMNTEAFF	TGTGCCAGCAGTTCCGTTCTGGGAAGCATGAACACTGAAGCTTTCTTT
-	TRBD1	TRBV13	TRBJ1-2	CASSLAGGNGYTF	TGTGCCAGCAGCTTAGCAGGGGGCAATGGCTACACCTTC
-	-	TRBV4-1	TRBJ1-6	CASSQDQAGDLHF	TGTGCCAGCAGCCAAGATCAGGCGGGGGATCTCCACTTT
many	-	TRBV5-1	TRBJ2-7	CASSLVGYDEQYF	TGCGCCAGCAGCTTGGTGGGTTACGACGAGCAGTACTTC
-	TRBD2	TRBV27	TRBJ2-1	CASSWLAGGPQEQFF	TGTGCCAGCAGTTGGCTGGCGGGGGGGCCTCAGGAGCAGTTCTTC
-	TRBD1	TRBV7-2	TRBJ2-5	CASSGQGPETQYF	TGTGCCAGTTCGGGACAGGGCCCAGAGACCCAGTACTTC
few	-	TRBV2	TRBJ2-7	CASAPYPGTYEQYF	TGTGCCAGCGCTCCCTACCCGGGGACGTACGAGCAGTACTTC
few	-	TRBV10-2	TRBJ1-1	CASSEPGSNTEAFF	TGCGCCAGCAGTGAGCCAGGATCGAACACTGAAGCTTTCTTT
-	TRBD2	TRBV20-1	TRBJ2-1	CSARDGTSGRMDEQFF	TGCAGTGCTAGAGATGGAACTAGCGGGAGAATGGATGAGCAGTTCTTC
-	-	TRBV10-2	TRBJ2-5	CASALTASVGETQYF	TGCGCCAGCGCCCTTACCGCTAGCGTCGGCGAGACCCAGTACTTC
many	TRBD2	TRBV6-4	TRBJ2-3	CASSEKGLAGGDTQYF	TGTGCCAGCAGTGAAAAGGGACTAGCGGGAGGAGATACGCAGTATTTT
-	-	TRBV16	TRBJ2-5	CASSQWPEETQYF	TGTGCCAGCAGCCAATGGCCAGAAGAGACCCAGTACTTC
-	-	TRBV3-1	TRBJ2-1	CASSPSYGATDNEQFF	TGTGCCAGCAGCCCAAGTTACGGGGCAACTGACAATGAGCAGTTCTTC
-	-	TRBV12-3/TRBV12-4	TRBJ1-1	CASSRAPTEAFF	TGTGCCAGCAGTCGGGCGCCCACTGAAGCTTTCTTT